Each of the 26 T cell receptor beta chains below was sequenced from the same sample in a study of blood T cell repertoires in COVID-19. Measured with immunoSEQ multiplex PCR; TCRdb has only the in-frame clones, and not every one. In the table there are around 310,000 clones, roughly 90% of which are singletons. Sequencing input: PBMCs or T cells enriched from blood (not recorded which). These TCRs come from a woman between 25 and 40 years old who had recovered from COVID-19.

The V gene is TRBV27, the J gene TRBJ1-1; TRBD1 agrees at 10 bases. V was pared by 1 base and J by 4 bases, with 6 bases of the junction left unmatched. CDR3 length equals 16 residues. The germline gives CDR1 MNHEY, CDR2 SMNVEV (reference sequence). In DNA, the CDR3 is TGTGCCAGCAGTTTATTAGGGACAGGGGCGGGCACTGAAGCTTTCTTT. Protein: CASSLLGTGAGTEAFF.

The rearrangement joins TRBV25-1 to TRBJ2-4, with 7 bases fitting TRBD1. CDR3 length: 15 amino acids. The junction had 3 bases not matched to a gene; V was cut back by 2 bases and J by 2 bases. Germline V gene data show CDR1 as MGHDK and CDR2 as SYGVNS. The CDR3 DNA reads as TGTGCCAGCAGTGAAAACAGGGGAACCAAAAACATTCAGTACTTC. Translated: CASSENRGTKNIQYF.

This clone was seen a few times. The chain recombines TRBV6-5 with TRBJ1-1, with D tentatively TRBD1 (6 bases). The ends were cut back, 11 bases at V and 2 bases at J, with 18 bases in the middle. CDR1 MNHEY and CDR2 SVGAGI come from the germline V gene. CDR3 length: 14 amino acids. CDR3 loop: CAAEQGAGNTEAFF. As DNA, the CDR3 is TGTGCCGCAGAACAGGGAGCAGGAAACACTGAAGCTTTCTTT.

The chain couples TRBV4-1 to TRBJ2-7; the match to TRBD2 covers 8 bases. The V gene's germline CDR1 is MGHRA and CDR2 YSYEKL. The CDR3 has 15 amino acids. The junction had 3 bases not matched to a gene; V was cut back by 2 bases and J by 0 bases. CDR3 sequence: CASSQTGTSSYEQYF. The CDR3 DNA sequence: TGCGCCAGCAGCCAAACCGGGACTAGCTCCTACGAGCAGTACTTC.

The chain carries TRBV28 and TRBJ1-2; D uncertain. In germline, CDR1 is MDHEN, CDR2 SYDVKM. This CDR3 has 11 amino acids. Between the trimmed V and J ends, which lost 7 bases and 7 bases, there was a span of 10 bases. The DNA of the CDR3 is TGTGCCAGCACCGATTTGAGTGGCTACACCTTC. Translating gives CASTDLSGYTF.

The chain combines TRBV5-4 with TRBJ2-7; TRBD1 aligns across 10 bases. Looked up from germline, CDR1 is SGHNT and CDR2 is YYREEE (reference sequence). V gave up 4 bases and J gave up 4 bases; unmatched junction bases: 5. This CDR3 contains 14 residues. The CDR3 DNA sequence: TGTGCCAGCAGCCGACAGGGGGCCGGTTACGAGCAGTACTTC. This sequence encodes CASSRQGAGYEQYF.

This chain links TRBV15 with TRBJ2-7, with 7 bases fitting TRBD2. From germline, CDR1 is LNHNV and CDR2 YYDKDF (reference sequence). CDR3 length: 18 amino acids. The junction had 12 bases not matched to a gene; V was cut back by 1 base and J by 0 bases. DNA of the CDR3: TGTGCCACCAGCAGAGGGTCTCTTTCGCTAGCGGACTCCTACGAGCAGTACTTC. It translates to CATSRGSLSLADSYEQYF.

The J gene is TRBJ1-4, the V gene TRBV21-1; the table gives TRBD1 as D, unverified against the DNA. TRBV21-1 is classified as a pseudogene. The CDR3 runs to 15 residues. CDR3 DNA: TGTGCCAGCGAAACCCCAGGCCCAACTAATGAAAAACTGTTTTTT. Its protein is CASETPGPTNEKLFF.

V gene TRBV29-1 combines with J gene TRBJ1-1, with D tentatively TRBD1 (5 bases). The CDR3 has 13 amino acids. CDR1 SQVTM and CDR2 ANQGSEA come from the germline V gene. Trimming removed 6 bases at V and 0 bases at J, with 11 bases between. CDR3 sequence reads: CSVPTVMNTEAFF. The CDR3 DNA is TGCAGCGTCCCGACAGTTATGAACACTGAAGCTTTCTTT.

The chain links TRBV4-1 to TRBJ1-3, with D uncertain. The CDR3 runs to 15 residues. V dropped 0 bases and J dropped 0 bases, with 6 bases sitting between them. Germline V lookup: CDR1 MGHRA, CDR2 YSYEKL. In DNA, the CDR3 is TGCGCCAGCAGCCAAGAGAGCTTCTCTGGAAACACCATATATTTT. Protein product: CASSQESFSGNTIYF.

This chain joins TRBV4-3 and TRBJ2-2; D gene uncertain. The CDR3 runs 17 residues. Deletions cut 0 bases from V and 0 bases from J, with 11 bases between. Germline V lookup: CDR1 LGHNA, CDR2 YSLEER. The CDR3 coding sequence is TGCGCCAGCAGCCAAGAGGCAGAACCATCGAACACCGGGGAGCTGTTTTTT. It codes for CASSQEAEPSNTGELFF.

The V gene is TRBV3-1 (or the pseudogene TRBV3-2), the J gene TRBJ2-3, with TRBD2 matching 10 bases. The CDR3 contains 14 residues. The J segment lost 6 bases and the V segment lost 4 bases, leaving 4 bases of the junction unmatched. CDR1 and CDR2 (germline): LGHDT, YNNKEL (reference sequence). CDR3: CASSPSGSGDTQYF. CDR3 nucleotide sequence: TGTGCCAGCAGCCCTAGCGGGAGTGGGGATACGCAGTATTTT.

This rearrangement joins TRBV12-3 or TRBV12-4 to TRBJ1-2; maybe TRBD1 (5 bases). The CDR3 spans 13 residues. V lost 6 bases and J 4 bases, leaving 12 bases between the germline ends. Written as DNA, the CDR3 is TGTGCCAGCAGCATCAGGGTCGGCTATGGCTACACCTTC. This translates into CASSIRVGYGYTF.

The chain employs TRBV16 and TRBJ1-2; no reliable D call. Trimming took 0 bases from V and 8 from J, leaving 16 bases between them. Germline V gene data show CDR1 as KGHSY and CDR2 as FQNENV. The CDR3 consists of 15 residues. Here the CDR3 DNA reads TGTGCCAGCAGCCAATCACCGGGGTTAACGGAAGGCTACACCTTC. Protein product: CASSQSPGLTEGYTF.

The chain is built from TRBV9 and TRBJ2-5; TRBD1 might be the D (6 bases). V was trimmed by 2 bases and J by 2 bases, leaving 7 bases between them. This CDR3 comprises 13 residues. CDR1 is SGDLS, CDR2 YYNGEE, per germline. The CDR3 spells CASSVTGQETQYF. CDR3 sequence (DNA): TGTGCCAGCAGCGTTACAGGGCAAGAGACCCAGTACTTC.

This chain connects TRBV4-3 to TRBJ1-1; the match to TRBD1 covers 9 bases. V lost 1 base and J lost 0; bases outside the gene matches: 3. This CDR3 is built from 16 residues. Germline CDR1 reads LGHNA; CDR2 reads YSLEER. Here the CDR3 DNA reads TGCGCCAGCAGCCAAGTAGGGACAGGGATGAACACTGAAGCTTTCTTT. Residues: CASSQVGTGMNTEAFF.

The V gene is TRBV9, the J gene TRBJ2-1; TRBD2 matches at 9 bases. V lost 0 bases, J lost 15 bases, and 7 bases stayed unmatched. Germline V gene sequence: CDR1 SGDLS, CDR2 YYNGEE. The CDR3 contains 13 residues. This CDR3 reads CASSVAVAGAPFF. The CDR3 nucleotides are TGTGCCAGCAGCGTAGCGGTAGCGGGAGCCCCGTTCTTC.

This chain links TRBV3-1 (or the pseudogene TRBV3-2) with TRBJ1-3; D unclear. V gave up 7 bases and J gave up 0 bases, with 10 bases separating them. The CDR3 runs to 14 residues. CDR1 and CDR2 from the germline V gene are LGHDT and YNNKEL (reference sequence). The CDR3 loop reads CASTRHTSGNTIYF. The CDR3 DNA reads as TGTGCCAGCACGCGGCACACCTCTGGAAACACCATATATTTT.

This chain connects TRBV18 to TRBJ2-1, with 7 bases identical to TRBD1. This CDR3 spans 15 amino acids. Germline trimming cut 1 base from V and 5 bases from J; bases unmatched to any gene: 5. The germline V gene has CDR1 KGHSH and CDR2 LQKENI. The CDR3: CASSPQGTENNEQFF. CDR3 bases: TGTGCCAGCTCACCACAGGGGACAGAGAACAATGAGCAGTTCTTC.

This chain connects TRBV4-2 to TRBJ2-7; tentatively, D is TRBD2 (5 bases). V dropped 4 bases and J dropped 2 bases, with 21 bases sitting between them. CDR3 size: 17 residues. The germline V gene has CDR1 LGHNA and CDR2 YNFKEQ. The CDR3, as DNA: TGTGCCAGCAGCCCCACGTTTAGAGGGAAAAGCACCTACGAGCAGTACTTC. Its translation: CASSPTFRGKSTYEQYF.

In this sample, this clone turned up once. This chain joins TRBV5-4 and TRBJ2-2; 8 bases match TRBD1. V trimming: 4 bases; J trimming: 5 bases; junction bases outside the gene matches: 7. Germline V gene data show CDR1 as SGHNT and CDR2 as YYREEE (reference sequence). The CDR3 length is 15 residues. The CDR3 loop reads CASSPGQVVTGELFF. For the CDR3, the DNA is TGTGCCAGCAGCCCGGGACAGGTGGTAACCGGGGAGCTGTTTTTT.

The chain links TRBV20-1 to TRBJ2-3; D is ambiguous. The V gene lost 0 bases and the J gene lost 5 bases, with 3 bases spanning the gap. This CDR3 is built from 11 residues. Germline values: CDR1 DFQATT, CDR2 SNEGSKA (reference sequence). This chain's CDR3 is CSARDLDTQYF. Written as DNA, the CDR3 is TGCAGTGCTAGAGATCTAGATACGCAGTATTTT.

The chain couples TRBV19 to TRBJ2-1, with a possible D match to TRBD1 (6 bases). CDR1 is LNHDA, CDR2 SQIVND, per germline (reference sequence). The CDR3 sequence is 13 residues long. The V end was cut by 4 bases, the J end by 6 bases, with 10 bases between. The CDR3 region is CASSSYRVNEQFF. CDR3 nucleotide sequence: TGTGCCAGTAGTAGTTACAGGGTCAATGAGCAGTTCTTC.

The count of this clone is one. This sequence joins TRBV27 and TRBJ1-5; D is unresolved. Germline V CDR1 and CDR2: MNHEY, SMNVEV (reference sequence). The CDR3 has 18 amino acids. The ends were cut back, 0 bases at V and 3 bases at J, with 18 bases in the middle. The CDR3: CASSLSSGLGDYNQPQHF. CDR3 DNA sequence: TGTGCCAGCAGTTTATCCTCCGGCCTCGGTGACTACAATCAGCCCCAGCATTTT.

The DNA for the CDR3 is TGTGCCACCAGTGAAACAGGGGAGGAAACTGAAGCTTTCTTT. This sequence encodes CATSETGEETEAFF. The chain carries TRBV24-1 and TRBJ1-1, with TRBD1 matching over 7 bases. There are 14 residues in the CDR3. Losses at the gene ends were 4 bases for V and 5 bases for J; bases not matched to a gene: 6. CDR1 is KGHDR and CDR2 is SFDVKD in the germline V gene.

The chain recombines TRBV28 with TRBJ2-1; D might be TRBD2 (7 bases). Germline V gene sequence: CDR1 MDHEN, CDR2 SYDVKM. V was clipped by 2 bases and J by 8 bases, with 13 bases between them. The CDR3 spans 14 residues. The chain's CDR3 is CASSLRGEGDEQFF. CDR3 in DNA: TGTGCCAGCAGTTTAAGGGGGGAGGGTGATGAGCAGTTCTTC.